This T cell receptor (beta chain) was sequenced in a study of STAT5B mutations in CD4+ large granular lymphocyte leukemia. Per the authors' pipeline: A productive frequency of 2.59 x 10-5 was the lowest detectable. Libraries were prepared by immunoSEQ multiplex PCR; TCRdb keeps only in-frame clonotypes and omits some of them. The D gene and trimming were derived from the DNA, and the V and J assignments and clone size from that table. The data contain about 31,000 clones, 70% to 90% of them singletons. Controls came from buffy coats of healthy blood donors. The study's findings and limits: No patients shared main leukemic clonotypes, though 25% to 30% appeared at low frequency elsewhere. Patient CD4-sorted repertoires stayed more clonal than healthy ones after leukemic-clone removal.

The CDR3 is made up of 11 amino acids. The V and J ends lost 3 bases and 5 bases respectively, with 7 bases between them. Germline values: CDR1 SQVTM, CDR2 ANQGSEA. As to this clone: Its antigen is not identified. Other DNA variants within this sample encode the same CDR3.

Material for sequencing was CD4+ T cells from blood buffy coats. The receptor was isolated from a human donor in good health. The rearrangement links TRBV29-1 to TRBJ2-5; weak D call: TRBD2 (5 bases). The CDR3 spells CSVERGETQYF. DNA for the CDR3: TGCAGCGTTGAGCGCGGGGAGACCCAGTACTTC.